These T cell receptor beta chains were read from a single sample in a study of shared clonotypes between healthy human individuals. Profiled with immunoSEQ multiplex PCR; TCRdb holds only in-frame clones, not every one. This sample has 1.5 million to 2.5 million clones, with about 95% found just once. Sequencing was performed on naive CD8+ T cells sorted from blood. The receptors shown here come from a young man in good health. Both conserved end residues are part of each CDR3. D genes are given only for firm matches. Only part of the rows carry a size: once, few, many, or a class if the clone is expanded.

TRBJ2-3,NA,TRBD1,TRBV4-3,17,CASSQGFPGQGTDTQYF,TGCGCCAGCAGCCAAGGGTTTCCGGGACAGGGAACAGATACGCAGTATTTT
TRBJ1-1,NA,NA,TRBV7-9,13,CASSSPSRREAFF,TGTGCCAGCAGCTCCCCGTCGAGAAGGGAAGCTTTCTTT
TRBJ2-3,NA,TRBD1,TRBV27,15,CASSLDRGRADTQYF,TGTGCCAGCAGCCTCGACAGGGGGAGGGCAGATACGCAGTATTTT
TRBJ1-1,NA,TRBD1,TRBV6-1,18,CASSEGGTGAHLYTEAFF,TGTGCCAGCAGTGAAGGGGGGACAGGGGCCCATCTATATACTGAAGCTTTCTTT
TRBJ1-1,once,NA,TRBV11-1,14,CASSLVEGNTEAFF,TGTGCCAGCAGCTTAGTGGAGGGGAACACTGAAGCTTTCTTT
TRBJ2-5,NA,NA,TRBV6-5,16,CASSSWEMVQQETQYF,TGTGCCAGCAGTTCATGGGAGATGGTCCAACAAGAGACCCAGTACTTC
TRBJ1-3,NA,NA,TRBV19,13,CASKPGTGNTIYF,TGTGCCAGTAAGCCAGGGACTGGAAACACCATATATTTT
TRBJ1-5,once,TRBD1,TRBV7-9,15,CASSGDRPGNQPQHF,TGTGCCAGCAGCGGGGACAGGCCTGGCAATCAGCCCCAGCATTTT
TRBJ1-2,NA,NA,TRBV6-5,14,CASSYERPGDGYTF,TGTGCCAGCAGTTACGAGAGGCCGGGTGATGGCTACACCTTC
TRBJ2-2,NA,NA,TRBV4-1,15,CASSQEVGAAGELFF,TGCGCCAGCAGCCAAGAAGTAGGGGCTGCCGGGGAGCTGTTTTTT
TRBJ2-2,NA,NA,TRBV5-4,13,CASSPGNTGELFF,TGTGCCAGCAGCCCAGGGAACACCGGGGAGCTGTTTTTT
TRBJ2-7,NA,TRBD1,TRBV6-5,14,CASSQPGQGAEQYF,TGTGCCAGCAGCCAACCGGGACAGGGGGCCGAGCAGTACTTC
TRBJ2-3,NA,NA,TRBV4-1,18,CASSPATAMDWLTDTQYF,TGCGCCAGCAGCCCGGCAACCGCTATGGACTGGCTCACAGATACGCAGTATTTT
TRBJ2-7,NA,NA,TRBV27,16,CASSSPERGGSYEQYF,TGTGCCAGCAGTTCCCCTGAGAGGGGGGGATCCTACGAGCAGTACTTC
TRBJ2-1,once,TRBD2,TRBV9,17,CASSVSLRLAGDGEQFF,TGTGCCAGCAGCGTTTCTTTAAGACTAGCGGGGGACGGTGAGCAGTTCTTC
TRBJ1-1,NA,NA,TRBV11-2,13,CASSLGEGYEAFF,TGTGCCAGCAGCTTAGGCGAGGGGTACGAAGCTTTCTTT
TRBJ1-6,once,NA,TRBV5-4,14,CASSGGSGNSPLHF,TGTGCCAGCAGCGGGGGGTCGGGGAATTCACCCCTCCACTTT
TRBJ2-3,once,NA,TRBV2,14,CASSGDPGTDTQYF,TGTGCCAGCAGTGGGGACCCGGGCACAGATACGCAGTATTTT
TRBJ2-7,NA,NA,TRBV27,14,CASSLSAADREQYF,TGTGCCAGCAGTTTGAGCGCTGCCGATCGCGAGCAGTACTTC
TRBJ2-1,NA,TRBD1,TRBV4-1,18,CASSPWTGGREFYNEQFF,TGCGCCAGCAGCCCGTGGACAGGGGGCCGTGAATTTTACAATGAGCAGTTCTTC
TRBJ1-2,NA,NA,TRBV21-1,15,CASSKARTDNYGYTF,TGTGCCAGCAGCAAAGCCAGGACAGATAACTATGGCTACACCTTC
TRBJ1-1,NA,NA,TRBV2,11,CASKPNTEAFF,TGTGCCAGCAAGCCTAACACTGAAGCTTTCTTT
TRBJ2-1,NA,NA,TRBV27,14,CASSFSPSYNEQFF,TGTGCCAGCAGTTTCTCGCCCTCCTACAATGAGCAGTTCTTC